Shown below are 26 T cell receptor beta chains from a single sample sequenced in a study of blood T cell repertoires in COVID-19. Data came from immunoSEQ multiplex PCR; TCRdb stores just in-frame clones and leaves some out. The sample includes tens of thousands of clones, 80% of them seen just once. What was sequenced was peripheral blood. These receptors came from a woman at least 80 years old with active or convalescent COVID-19.

The rearrangement uses TRBV2 and TRBJ2-3; 8 nucleotides match TRBD1. Germline V CDR1 and CDR2: SNHLY, FYNNEI. Germline trimming cut 3 bases from V and 7 bases from J; bases unmatched to any gene: 6. The CDR3 runs to 14 residues. CDR3 loop: CASSEGTGGYTQYF. CDR3 nucleotides: TGTGCCAGCAGTGAGGGGACAGGTGGATATACGCAGTATTTT.

The gene calls are TRBV11-3 and TRBJ2-2; 11 bases fit TRBD1. V shed 4 bases, J shed 6 bases, and the junction held 1 base outside the gene matches. Germline CDR1 and CDR2: SGHNT and YENEEA. There are 14 residues in the CDR3. The CDR3 here is CASSWGQGAGELFF. In DNA, the CDR3 is TGTGCCAGCAGCTGGGGACAGGGGGCCGGGGAGCTGTTTTTT.

The chain links TRBV30 to TRBJ2-7, with TRBD2 identical over 7 bases. Germline values: CDR1 GTSNPN, CDR2 SVGIG (reference sequence). The CDR3 extends over 14 amino acids. The junction had 6 bases not matched to a gene; V was cut back by 1 base and J by 3 bases. CDR3 sequence: CAWSESSGRYEQYF. Here the CDR3 DNA reads TGTGCCTGGAGTGAGTCTAGCGGTCGCTACGAGCAGTACTTC.

The chain combines TRBV28 with TRBJ1-1, with D possibly being TRBD1 (6 bases). CDR3 length equals 17 residues. Germline CDR1 reads MDHEN; CDR2 reads SYDVKM. Trimming left V 6 bases short and J 1 base short, with 21 bases between. Written as DNA, the CDR3 is TGTGCCAGCAGCCCAACCCAGGGGTCGGTAGGGAACACTGAAGCTTTCTTT. Translating it yields CASSPTQGSVGNTEAFF.

This clone was detected only once. J is TRBJ1-4 and V is TRBV19; 7 positions agree with TRBD1. Germline trimming cut 9 bases from V and 1 base from J; bases unmatched to any gene: 5. The CDR3 totals 14 residues. Germline V gene sequence: CDR1 LNHDA, CDR2 SQIVND (reference sequence). The CDR3 DNA sequence: TGTGCCAGCGGACAGGTCGGAACTAATGAAAAACTGTTTTTT. It codes for CASGQVGTNEKLFF.

This chain uses TRBV12-1 with TRBJ1-2; the DNA was not compared with TRBD1, the D call given in the table. TRBV12-1 is an annotated pseudogene. The CDR3 sequence is 16 residues long. Here the CDR3 DNA reads TGTGCCAGCAGCTTCCCCAGAAAAGACAGGTACTATGGCTACACCTTC. The encoded protein is CASSFPRKDRYYGYTF.

This clone is deemed medium-sized. The chain combines TRBV5-4 with TRBJ2-3; D is unclear. Germline CDR1 reads SGHNT; CDR2 reads YYREEE (reference sequence). Trimming cost V 5 bases and J 5 bases, with 18 bases left between them. The length of the CDR3 is 15 residues. CDR3 nucleotides: TGTGCCAGCAGACCCCTAGAGTCTGGAATAGATACGCAGTATTTT. It encodes CASRPLESGIDTQYF.

The chain carries TRBV28 and TRBJ2-6; TRBD1 matches at 8 bases. V lost 6 bases and J lost 3; bases outside the gene matches: 13. Germline V CDR1 and CDR2: MDHEN, SYDVKM. The CDR3 is made up of 18 amino acids. The CDR3 DNA reads TGTGCCAGCAGACCCTGGATCCAGGGGGCGTATGGGGCCAACGTCCTGACTTTC. Protein sequence: CASRPWIQGAYGANVLTF.

This chain joins TRBV5-1 and TRBJ1-1; tentative D call: TRBD1 (6 bases). Trimming removed 1 base from V and 5 bases from J, with 12 bases in between. The germline V gene has CDR1 SGHRS and CDR2 YFSETQ. The CDR3 runs 14 residues. In DNA, the CDR3 is TGCGCCAGCAGCTTGCAGGGGCTGGCTACTGAAGCTTTCTTT. Amino acids: CASSLQGLATEAFF. Variable domain in full (rest from reference TRBV5-1 and TRBJ1-1): KAGVTQTPRYLIKTRGQQVTLSCSPISGHRSVSWYQQTPGQGLQFLFEYFSETQRNKGNFPGRFSGRQFSNSRSEMNVSTLELGDSALYLCASSLQGLATEAFFGQGTRLTVV.

CDR3 in DNA: TGTGCCAGTAGCTCGGGACTAGCGGGAAATTTAATACAAGAGACCCAGTACTTC. Its translation is CASSSGLAGNLIQETQYF. This rearrangement joins TRBV19 to TRBJ2-5, with 13 bases lining up with TRBD2. The trim removed 6 bases at V and 2 bases at J, leaving 12 bases unmatched. The CDR3 totals 18 residues. CDR1 is LNHDA, CDR2 SQIVND, per germline (reference sequence).

This clone appeared once. The chain uses TRBV5-1 and TRBJ2-3, with D tentatively TRBD2 (5 bases). Germline CDR1 and CDR2: SGHRS and YFSETQ. This CDR3 spans 16 amino acids. With 4 bases removed from V and 0 bases from J, the gap between germline ends came to 15 bases. The CDR3 nucleotides read TGCGCCAGCAGCGAGGGCGGACGAACCAGCACAGATACGCAGTATTTT. Protein product: CASSEGGRTSTDTQYF. The full variable domain, rest sourced from reference TRBV5-1 and TRBJ2-3, is KAGVTQTPRYLIKTRGQQVTLSCSPISGHRSVSWYQQTPGQGLQFLFEYFSETQRNKGNFPGRFSGRQFSNSRSEMNVSTLELGDSALYLCASSEGGRTSTDTQYFGPGTRLTVL.

The chain carries TRBV3-1 (or the pseudogene TRBV3-2) and TRBJ2-7; 9 bases align to TRBD2. CDR1 is LGHDT and CDR2 is YNNKEL in the germline V gene (reference sequence). This CDR3 comprises 17 residues. V lost 2 bases, J lost 7 bases, and 15 bases stayed unmatched. In DNA form, the CDR3 reads TGTGCCAGCAGCCAAACTCCCGGGGGCGGGAGGGCCCGGGAGCAGTACTTC. Protein product: CASSQTPGGGRAREQYF.

The chain joins TRBV9 to TRBJ1-5; TRBD1 aligns across 7 bases. J lost 3 bases, V lost 2 bases, and 8 bases had no gene match. In germline, CDR1 is SGDLS, CDR2 YYNGEE. The CDR3 spans 16 residues. CDR3 protein: CASSVEGAPTNQPQHF. As DNA, the CDR3 is TGTGCCAGCAGCGTCGAGGGGGCTCCGACCAATCAGCCCCAGCATTTT.

This chain connects TRBV9 to TRBJ2-3; TRBD2 aligns across 10 bases. V trimming: 0 bases; J trimming: 1 base; junction bases outside the gene matches: 8. Germline V gene sequence: CDR1 SGDLS, CDR2 YYNGEE. The CDR3 has 18 residues. The CDR3 spells CASSVEPAGGLGTDTQYF. In nucleotides, the CDR3 is TGTGCCAGCAGCGTAGAACCAGCGGGGGGGCTCGGCACAGATACGCAGTATTTT.

The chain uses TRBV12-5 and TRBJ2-3, with 9 bases fitting TRBD1. Germline CDR1 is LGHNT and CDR2 is FRNRAP. The J segment lost 4 bases and the V segment lost 4 bases, leaving 12 bases of the junction unmatched. The CDR3 length is 17 residues. The DNA for the CDR3 is TGTGCTAGTGGTTCCGCCGGGACAGGGTTGTTCGCAGATACGCAGTATTTT. This codes for CASGSAGTGLFADTQYF.

The V call is TRBV19, the J call TRBJ2-2; TRBD1 is a possible D gene (6 bases). CDR1 and CDR2 (germline): LNHDA, SQIVND (reference sequence). The CDR3 length is 15 residues. Trimming stripped 5 bases from V and 10 bases from J, with 20 bases between. Here the CDR3 DNA reads TGTGCCAGTAGTCTCCTTCGACAGGAACCTTCGGAGCTGTTTTTT. As protein: CASSLLRQEPSELFF.

This clone appeared once. The chain combines TRBV19 with TRBJ1-5; TRBD1 matches at 9 bases. The CDR3 totals 11 residues. V lost 6 bases to trimming and J lost 12 bases; unmatched junction nucleotides: 3. Germline-derived CDR1 and CDR2 are LNHDA and SQIVND (reference sequence). In DNA, the CDR3 is TGTGCCAGTAGAGACAGGGGGGGCCAGCATTTT. Encoded protein: CASRDRGGQHF.

V usage is TRBV29-1 and J usage is TRBJ1-2; TRBD1 matches at 11 bases. V shed 4 bases and J 7 bases; nucleotides not matched to a gene: 8. The CDR3 runs to 14 residues. Per the germline V gene, CDR1 is SQVTM and CDR2 is ANQGSEA. DNA for the CDR3: TGCAGCGTTGCGAAGGGACAGGGGGGATCTGGCTACACCTTC. This translates into CSVAKGQGGSGYTF.

The V and J genes are TRBV24-1 and TRBJ2-3; 8 bases fit TRBD2. The CDR3 loop spans 14 amino acids. The germline V gene encodes CDR1 KGHDR and CDR2 SFDVKD. The V and J ends lost 4 bases and 6 bases, in that order; junction bases with no gene match: 5. CDR3 residues: CATSERAGADTQYF. In DNA, the CDR3 is TGTGCCACCAGTGAGCGAGCGGGAGCGGATACGCAGTATTTT.

The chain employs TRBV6-5 and TRBJ1-1; the D gene is possibly TRBD1 (6 bases). The CDR3 has 15 amino acids. Trimming stripped 1 base from V and 4 bases from J, with 13 bases between. CDR1 and CDR2 (germline): MNHEY, SVGAGI. In DNA, the CDR3 is TGTGCCAGCAGTTACTATTCCAGGGGTGTCACTGAAGCTTTCTTT. Residues: CASSYYSRGVTEAFF.

The gene calls are TRBV7-2 and TRBJ2-2, with 8 bases fitting TRBD2. Germline V gene lookup returns CDR1 SGHTA and CDR2 FQGNSA. The CDR3 is 17 residues long. Unmatched junction bases numbered 11, after V lost 2 bases and J lost 6 bases. The CDR3 DNA follows: TGTGCCAGCAGCTTAAGGCTAGCGGGCGGAGGCGCCGGGGAGCTGTTTTTT. Encoded protein: CASSLRLAGGGAGELFF.

The J gene is TRBJ1-1, the V gene TRBV12-3 or TRBV12-4, with D unresolved. V lost 2 bases, J lost 6 bases, and 7 bases lay in between. The CDR3 runs to 12 residues. The CDR3: CASSLRRAEAFF. The DNA of the CDR3 is TGTGCCAGCAGTTTACGGAGGGCTGAAGCTTTCTTT.

The rearrangement links TRBV25-1 to TRBJ1-3; D is ambiguous. This CDR3 is built from 13 residues. CDR1 is MGHDK and CDR2 is SYGVNS in the germline V gene. V was cut by 11 bases and J by 4 bases, with 15 bases left in between. The CDR3 coding sequence is TGTGCCTCGGTTGAATCGGGAGGAAACACCATATATTTT. The encoded protein is CASVESGGNTIYF.

This chain links TRBV30 with TRBJ2-5; TRBD2 agrees at 14 bases. This CDR3 comprises 14 residues. The V gene's germline CDR1 is GTSNPN and CDR2 SVGIG (reference sequence). With V trimmed by 3 bases and J by 6 bases, 3 bases remained unmatched. CDR3 protein: CAWRGLAGVQTQYF. Written as DNA, the CDR3 is TGTGCCTGGAGGGGACTAGCGGGGGTTCAGACCCAGTACTTC.

The CDR3 nucleotides are TGTGCCAGCAGTTGGTCTTGGAGGGGGCGAGAGACCCAGTACTTC. Its protein is CASSWSWRGRETQYF. This chain links TRBV6-2 or TRBV6-3 with TRBJ2-5, with D perhaps matching TRBD1 (7 bases). Trimming shortened V by 4 bases and J by 4 bases, and 16 bases separated the two germline ends. The length of the CDR3 is 15 residues. Germline V gene sequence: CDR1 MNHEY, CDR2 SVGEGT.

This chain connects TRBV29-1 to TRBJ1-1, with TRBD1 identical over 7 bases. J was trimmed by 4 bases and V by 2 bases; bases with no gene match: 1. The CDR3 totals 12 residues. In germline, CDR1 is SQVTM, CDR2 ANQGSEA. This CDR3 reads CSVESGGTEAFF. DNA of the CDR3: TGCAGCGTTGAATCAGGGGGCACTGAAGCTTTCTTT.